This T cell receptor beta chain came from a study of T cells in Graves' hyperthyroidism and ophthalmopathy (dated by TCRdb to the late 2010s). As for the study more broadly: Peripheral blood was sampled at the time of initial diagnosis, prior to any treatment. A discovery cohort of approximately 97 patients, 43 with Graves' ophthalmopathy and 57 with stable Graves' hyperthyroidism, was used to find distinguishing TCR V-J signatures. Prospective prediction of ophthalmopathy was tested in an independent validation cohort consisting of some 19 hyperthyroidism patients and some 15 patients who later progressed to ophthalmopathy. TCR Vbeta CDR3 sequencing of 135 peripheral blood samples (around 45 ophthalmopathy, about 74 hyperthyroidism and some 17 progressor patients) is reported in the paper. Following sampling, methimazole starting at 30 mg daily was given to hyperthyroidism patients, and high-dose intravenous methylprednisolone was given to ophthalmopathy patients. The study also compared thyroid tissue and blood T-cell repertoires from five or six Graves' hyperthyroidism patients. For training and testing, the 95 to 100 patients in the discovery cohort were randomly divided in a 7:3 ratio. Study-wide conclusions, independent of this receptor: No statistical method was used to set the sample size in advance, and investigators knew the group allocation. In validation, progression to ophthalmopathy was predicted by the model with nearly 71% sensitivity and approximately 78% specificity, a median of roughly 6 months before onset. A 13 V-J signature model separated ophthalmopathy from stable hyperthyroidism, with approximately 86% sensitivity and roughly 84% specificity in cross-validation and 80%/75% in testing. Most expanded thyroid clonotypes (frequency above 0.001) were also detected in blood, a finding suggesting that blood repertoires may reflect thyroid immune responses.

CDR1 and CDR2 are drawn from the germline V gene: SGHVS, FNYEAQ. V is clipped by 3 bases and J by 9 bases, and the sequence between their germline boundaries is 14 bases long. CDR3 length: 13 amino acids, cysteine to phenylalanine. The CDR3 DNA has 39 bases and is translated from base 1. Graves' hyperthyroidism was defined as stable when no progression to ophthalmopathy occurred over 18 months of follow-up. Hyperthyroidism patients were newly diagnosed, with disease duration under 2 months, and aged 18 to 65 years. Any patient with an uncontrolled infection, another autoimmune disease, pregnancy or lactation was excluded. Diagnoses were established on the basis of clinical symptoms, serum thyroxine and TRAb, thyroid ultrasound, and orbital computed tomography. Ficoll-Paque density gradient centrifugation was used to isolate PBMCs from around 9.1 ml of fresh peripheral blood. Total RNA was extracted with Trizol reagent, and quality was checked on an Agilent 2100 Bioanalyzer.

Regarding this clonotype: It lacks a known antigen. The sample holds no much larger clone one base away, and base qualities are not on file.

TCR beta CDR3 regions were amplified from RNA transcripts. For the first round of RT-PCR on the TCR CDR3, the HTBI primer set was used together with the Qiagen OneStep RT-PCR kit. The libraries were constructed in a second round of multiplex PCR and then size-selected and purified. The libraries were sequenced on an Illumina HiSeq2000 using paired-end 100 bp reads. The authors' analysis ran thus. SOAPnuke was used to process the raw data, removing reads that contained adapters or uncalled bases, had a mean Phred below 15, or lacked an exact match to the constant primer or identifier. COPE v1.2.5 was used to merge the high-quality paired reads, and each unique nucleotide sequence was defined as a clonotype. MiTCR v1.1 was used to align the clonotypes against IMGT TRBV, TRBD and TRBJ reference segments. The analysis was restricted to V-J combinations with a frequency above 0.0001, which together covered 99.2% of the repertoires. The TCS score was defined as F50 (clonal expansion) divided by E x V (chaos), with BLOSUM62-based TCRdist calculated between CDR3 peptides within each V-J. Welch's t-statistics and random forest reduced several hundred V-J features to 13, which were used in a naive Bayes classifier (R e1071). TCRdb cleaned the public reads at Q25 with fastp, built clones with MiXCR and kept in-frame beta chains. For every CDR3 protein sequence, its rows merge into one entry that carries the most common genes and DNA. The V and J calls and clone size are TCRdb's, not the authors'. The sample records 300,000 to 400,000 distinct CDR3 sequences, 15% to 20% of which are singletons. Clones ranked in the top ten supply about 53% of the sample.

The TCR originated in a woman aged 45-65 years with Graves' hyperthyroidism. Sequenced sample: blood. The V gene is TRBV7-6 and the J gene is TRBJ2-5; the D gene is possibly TRBD1, with 6 bases matching. The CDR3 reads as follows: CASSLDSLGAQYF. The bases are TGTGCCAGCAGCTTGGACAGCCTAGGGGCCCAGTACTTC.